This T cell receptor (beta chain) came from a study of blood T cells in healthy people across ages (dated by TCRdb to between 2014 and 2017). Regarding the study in general: In model experiments, roughly one uniquely barcoded TCR beta cDNA molecule per two T cells was captured by template switching. The study measured age-related changes in TCR beta repertoire diversity using deep sequencing normalized with unique cDNA molecular identifiers. The donors were split into four age groups: young (average 16 years), middle-aged (around 37), aged (approximately 60) and long-lived (approximately 80). Donors of different ages were randomly distributed across sequencing lanes to avoid experimental bias. Two additional independent replicas of 1 million unique cDNA reads from the same blood draw were analyzed for two donors (one aged 18 to 30 and one aged 80 or older).

Study-wide findings and limitations: Compared with the aged group, the long-lived group had more naive CD4+ T cells, fewer expanded clones and increased TCR diversity, suggesting age selection. Since profiling was done on bulk unsorted PBMCs, naive and antigen-experienced compartments could not be conclusively compared. A strong correlation was found between observed TCR beta diversity and the percentage of naive T cells measured by flow cytometry. Total diversity estimates from one million sequenced T cells were considered lower bounds and underestimates. As age increased, observed TCR beta diversity per million T cells dropped in a roughly linear way, and a significant reduction was already evident by age 40. Donor CMV infection status was unknown, potentially confounding age-related changes in expanded clonotypes.

Donors were a few dozen systemically healthy Caucasian individuals from Russia aged roughly 6 to 95 years. Ten milliliters of peripheral blood were drawn from each donor into EDTA-treated Vacutainer tubes. Ficoll-Paque density-gradient centrifugation was used to isolate PBMCs, with at least 7 million per sample. Total RNA, at least 6 micrograms per sample, was extracted from PBMCs with Trizol reagent. For every donor, an aliquot of PBMCs went through flow cytometry to measure the percentages of naive CD45RAhigh/CD27high T cells. With respect to this clonotype: Its specific antigen is unknown. No much larger clone is present one base from it, and per-base qualities are unavailable.

The library was generated by 5' RACE. Sequencing relied on an Illumina HiSeq 2500. A second PCR of roughly 7 to 11 cycles was performed with a sample-barcoded 5' primer and a J-beta primer mix. A unique molecular identifier was introduced onto each TCR beta cDNA molecule by a template-switch 5' adaptor carrying 12 random nucleotides. Each sample yielded at least 3 million CDR3-containing paired-end reads. First-strand cDNA synthesis was performed from all RNA using the Mint cDNA synthesis kit, with priming by a TRBC-specific oligonucleotide. Following uracil-DNA glycosylase treatment, a first 18-cycle PCR with universal primers M1SS and BC2_uni_R was performed on all cDNA. As for the authors' bioinformatics: Normalization of each sample was performed by random selection of 1 million high-quality reads, each carrying a distinct molecular identifier. Instead of being binned into consensus sequences, reads that shared molecular identifiers were thrown out. MiTCR, run with a Q25 quality threshold and the strictest error-elimination algorithm, handled CDR3 identification, clonotype clustering and error correction. A nonparametric unseen species model with Euler transformation was used to estimate a lower bound on total TCR beta diversity. Through fastp at Q25 and MiXCR, TCRdb rebuilt clones from the public reads, retaining in-frame beta chains. Entries that share a CDR3 protein sequence are merged under the most common genes and DNA. The V and J calls and clone size are TCRdb's, not the authors'. The sample table records 550,000 to 600,000 distinct CDR3 sequences; less than 60% of these occur just once. The biggest ten clones account for 20% to 25% of the sample.

From its cysteine to its phenylalanine, the CDR3 spans 15 amino acids. Only the CDR3 portion is preserved as DNA: 45 bases, with reading frame beginning at the first base. V lost 0 bases and J lost 2 bases; the stretch between them is 6 bases long. Reading the germline V gene (reference sequence) gives CDR1 SGHKS and CDR2 YYEKEE. This chain joins TRBV5-5 to TRBJ2-6; too little of a D gene remains to name it. The specimen was blood. The TCR originated in a man older than 75 in good health. In nucleotides, the sequence is TGTGCCAGCAGCTTGGTGTCACCTGGGGCCAACGTCCTGACTTTC. Its protein is CASSLVSPGANVLTF.